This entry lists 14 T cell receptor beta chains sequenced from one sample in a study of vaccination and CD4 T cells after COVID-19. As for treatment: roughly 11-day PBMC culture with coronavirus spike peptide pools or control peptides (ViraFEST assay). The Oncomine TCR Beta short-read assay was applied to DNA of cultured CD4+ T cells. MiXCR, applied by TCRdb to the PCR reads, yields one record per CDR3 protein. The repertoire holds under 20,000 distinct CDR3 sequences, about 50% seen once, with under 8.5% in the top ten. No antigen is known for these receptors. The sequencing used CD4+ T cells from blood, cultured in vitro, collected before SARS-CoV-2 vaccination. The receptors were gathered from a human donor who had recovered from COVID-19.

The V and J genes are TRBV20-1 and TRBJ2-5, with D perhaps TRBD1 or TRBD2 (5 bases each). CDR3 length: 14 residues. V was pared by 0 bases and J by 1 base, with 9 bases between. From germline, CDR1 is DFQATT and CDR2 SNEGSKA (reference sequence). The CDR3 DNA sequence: TGCAGTGCTAGAGATCGGGACCCCCAAGAGACCCAGTACTTC. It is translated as CSARDRDPQETQYF.

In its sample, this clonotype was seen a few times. CDR3 bases: TGTGCCAGCAGTGAGGGACAGGGGGCACCCATGAACACTGAAGCTTTCTTT. Its protein is CASSEGQGAPMNTEAFF. The chain couples TRBV6-1 to TRBJ1-1; 12 bases are a match to TRBD1. Germline V CDR1 and CDR2: MNHNS, SASEGT. The CDR3 covers 17 residues. Germline trimming cut 3 bases from V and 0 bases from J; bases unmatched to any gene: 5.

CDR3 amino acids: CASSQDSPMVGYGYTF. The CDR3 region has the DNA TGCGCCAGCAGCCAGGACAGTCCCATGGTGGGCTATGGCTACACCTTC. The gene calls are TRBV4-1 and TRBJ1-2; D is perhaps TRBD1 (6 bases). V shed 3 bases and J shed 4 bases, with 18 bases lying between them. Germline CDR1 is MGHRA and CDR2 is YSYEKL. The CDR3 has 16 residues.

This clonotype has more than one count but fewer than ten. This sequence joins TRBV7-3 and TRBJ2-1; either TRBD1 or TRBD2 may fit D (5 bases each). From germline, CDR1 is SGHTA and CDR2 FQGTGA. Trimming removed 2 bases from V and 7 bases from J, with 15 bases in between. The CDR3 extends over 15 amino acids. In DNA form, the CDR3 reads TGTGCCAGCAGCTTATCCGGGACGAAGTGGAATGAGCAGTTCTTC. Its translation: CASSLSGTKWNEQFF. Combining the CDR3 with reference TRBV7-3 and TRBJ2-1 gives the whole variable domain GAGVSQTPSNKVTEKGKYVELRCDPISGHTALYWYRQSLGQGPEFLIYFQGTGAADDSGLPNDRFFAVRPEGSVSTLKIQRTERGDSAVYLCASSLSGTKWNEQFFGPGTRLTVL.

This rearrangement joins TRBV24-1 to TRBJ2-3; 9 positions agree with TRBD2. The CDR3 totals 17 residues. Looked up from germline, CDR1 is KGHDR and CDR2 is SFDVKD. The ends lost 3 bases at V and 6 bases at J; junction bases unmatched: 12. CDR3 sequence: CATSDVTSGAPGDTQYF. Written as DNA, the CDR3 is TGTGCCACCAGTGATGTGACTAGCGGAGCCCCGGGCGATACGCAGTATTTT.

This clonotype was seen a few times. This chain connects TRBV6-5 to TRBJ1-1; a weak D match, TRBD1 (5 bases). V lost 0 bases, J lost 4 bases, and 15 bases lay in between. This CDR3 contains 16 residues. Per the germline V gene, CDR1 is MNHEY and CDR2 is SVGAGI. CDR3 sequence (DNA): TGTGCCAGCAGTTACTCCAACACAGGTCCCTTCACTGAAGCTTTCTTT. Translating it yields CASSYSNTGPFTEAFF.

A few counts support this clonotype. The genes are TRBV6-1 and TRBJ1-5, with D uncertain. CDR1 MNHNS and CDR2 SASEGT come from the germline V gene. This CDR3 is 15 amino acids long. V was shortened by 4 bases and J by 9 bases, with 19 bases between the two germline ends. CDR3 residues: CASSGESQVSMPQHF. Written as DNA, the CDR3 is TGTGCCAGCAGTGGAGAATCCCAGGTTTCGATGCCCCAGCATTTT.

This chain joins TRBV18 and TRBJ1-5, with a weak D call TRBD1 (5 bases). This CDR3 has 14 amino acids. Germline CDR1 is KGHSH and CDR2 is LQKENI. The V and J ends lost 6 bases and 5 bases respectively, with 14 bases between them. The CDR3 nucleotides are TGTGCCAGCTCGCCAAACAGGAGTGATCAGCCCCAGCATTTT. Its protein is CASSPNRSDQPQHF.

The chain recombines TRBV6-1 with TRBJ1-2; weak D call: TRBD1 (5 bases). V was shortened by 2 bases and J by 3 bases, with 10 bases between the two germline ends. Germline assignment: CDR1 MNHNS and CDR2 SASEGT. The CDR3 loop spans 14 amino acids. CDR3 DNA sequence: TGTGCCAGCAGTGAACAGGGCCGGGACTATGGCTACACCTTC. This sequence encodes CASSEQGRDYGYTF.

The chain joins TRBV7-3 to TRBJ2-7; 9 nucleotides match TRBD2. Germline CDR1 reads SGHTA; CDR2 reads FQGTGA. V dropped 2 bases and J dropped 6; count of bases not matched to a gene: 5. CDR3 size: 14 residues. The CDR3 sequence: CASSLRAGGAEQYF. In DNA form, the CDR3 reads TGTGCCAGCAGCTTACGAGCGGGAGGTGCCGAGCAGTACTTC.

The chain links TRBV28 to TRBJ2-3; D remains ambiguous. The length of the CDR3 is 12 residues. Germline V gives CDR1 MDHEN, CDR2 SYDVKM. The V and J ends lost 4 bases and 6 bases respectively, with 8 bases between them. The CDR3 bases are TGTGCCAGCAGTTCAACGGCCGATACGCAGTATTTT. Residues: CASSSTADTQYF.

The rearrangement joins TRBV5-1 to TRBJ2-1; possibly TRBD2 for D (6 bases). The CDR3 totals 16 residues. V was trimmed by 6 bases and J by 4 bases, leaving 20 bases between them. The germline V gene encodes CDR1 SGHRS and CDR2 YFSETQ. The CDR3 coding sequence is TGCGCCAGCAACCTTGGGGGTAGCGGATATTACAATGAGCAGTTCTTC. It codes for CASNLGGSGYYNEQFF.

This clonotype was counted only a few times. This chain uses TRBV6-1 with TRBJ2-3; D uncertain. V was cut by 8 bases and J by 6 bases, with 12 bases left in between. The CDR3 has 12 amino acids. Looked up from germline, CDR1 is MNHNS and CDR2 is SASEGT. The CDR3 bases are TGTGCCAGCGCTATAAAGGCGGATACGCAGTATTTT. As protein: CASAIKADTQYF.

The CDR3 nucleotides are TGTGCCAGCAGCCCAGGGGTGGGTGAAGCTTTCTTT. It specifies CASSPGVGEAFF. This chain uses TRBV27 with TRBJ1-1; TRBD1 is a possible D gene (6 bases). Germline loops: CDR1 MNHEY, CDR2 SMNVEV (reference sequence). V was trimmed by 6 bases and J by 7 bases, leaving 12 bases between them. CDR3 size: 12 residues.